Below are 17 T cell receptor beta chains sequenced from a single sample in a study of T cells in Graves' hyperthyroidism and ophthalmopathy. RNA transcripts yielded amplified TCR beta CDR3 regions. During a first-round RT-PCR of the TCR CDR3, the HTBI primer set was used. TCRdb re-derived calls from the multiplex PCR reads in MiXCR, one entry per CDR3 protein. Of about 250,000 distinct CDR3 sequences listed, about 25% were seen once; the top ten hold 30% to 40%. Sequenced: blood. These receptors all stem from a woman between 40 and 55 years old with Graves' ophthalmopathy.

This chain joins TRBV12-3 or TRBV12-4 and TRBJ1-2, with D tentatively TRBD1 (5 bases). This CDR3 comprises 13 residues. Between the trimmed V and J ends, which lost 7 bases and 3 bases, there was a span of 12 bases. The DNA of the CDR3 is TGTGCCAGCACCACGACAGCCTACTATGGCTACACCTTC. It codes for CASTTTAYYGYTF.

In nucleotides, the CDR3 is TGTGCCAGCAGCTTAACTAGCGGGGGGCCGGGGTACACAGATACGCAGTATTTT. Translating it yields CASSLTSGGPGYTDTQYF. The chain is built from TRBV7-3 and TRBJ2-3; TRBD2 aligns across 10 bases. CDR1 SGHTA and CDR2 FQGTGA come from the germline V gene. This CDR3 spans 18 amino acids. V lost 0 bases and J lost 2; bases outside the gene matches: 8.

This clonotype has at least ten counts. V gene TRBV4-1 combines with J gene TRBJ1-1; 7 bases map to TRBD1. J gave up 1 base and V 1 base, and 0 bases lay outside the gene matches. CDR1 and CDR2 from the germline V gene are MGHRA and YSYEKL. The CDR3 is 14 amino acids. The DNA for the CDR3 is TGCGCCAGCAGCCAAGGACAGGGGAACACTGAAGCTTTCTTT. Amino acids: CASSQGQGNTEAFF.

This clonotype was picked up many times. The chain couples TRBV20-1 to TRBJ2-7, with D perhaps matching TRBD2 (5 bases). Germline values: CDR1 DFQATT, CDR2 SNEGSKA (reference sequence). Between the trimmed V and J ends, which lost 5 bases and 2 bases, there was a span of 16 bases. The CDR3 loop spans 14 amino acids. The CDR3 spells CSAGVVALAYEQYF. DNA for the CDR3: TGCAGTGCTGGAGTGGTAGCGCTGGCCTACGAGCAGTACTTC.

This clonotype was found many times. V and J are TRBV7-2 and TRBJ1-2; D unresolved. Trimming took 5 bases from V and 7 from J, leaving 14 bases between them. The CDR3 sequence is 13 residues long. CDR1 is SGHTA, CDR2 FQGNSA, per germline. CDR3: CASSTPILSGYTF. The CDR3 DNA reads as TGTGCCAGCAGCACCCCTATCCTCAGTGGCTACACCTTC.

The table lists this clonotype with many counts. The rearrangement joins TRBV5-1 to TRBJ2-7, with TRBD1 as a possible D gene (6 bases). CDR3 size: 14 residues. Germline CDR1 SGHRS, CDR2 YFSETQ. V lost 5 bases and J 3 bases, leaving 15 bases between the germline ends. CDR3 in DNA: TGCGCCAGCAGACTGGACAGCGGTAACTACGAGCAGTACTTC. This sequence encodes CASRLDSGNYEQYF.

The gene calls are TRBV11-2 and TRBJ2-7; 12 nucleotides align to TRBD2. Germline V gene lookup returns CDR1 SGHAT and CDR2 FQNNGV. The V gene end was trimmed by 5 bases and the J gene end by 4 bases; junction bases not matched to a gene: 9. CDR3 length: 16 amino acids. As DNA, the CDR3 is TGTGCCAGCAGCCGCTTGACTAGCGGGAGTACTTACGAGCAGTACTTC. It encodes CASSRLTSGSTYEQYF.

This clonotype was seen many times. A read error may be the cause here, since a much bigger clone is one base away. CDR3 nucleotides: TGTGCCAGCAGTTACTCGGAGGTCCCCTACGAGCAGTACTTC. This codes for CASSYSEVPYEQYF. This rearrangement joins TRBV6-5 to TRBJ2-7, with a weak D call TRBD2 (5 bases). Germline V lookup: CDR1 MNHEY, CDR2 SVGAGI. The CDR3 loop spans 14 amino acids. The germline V and J ends were trimmed by 0 bases and 2 bases, with 8 bases remaining between them.

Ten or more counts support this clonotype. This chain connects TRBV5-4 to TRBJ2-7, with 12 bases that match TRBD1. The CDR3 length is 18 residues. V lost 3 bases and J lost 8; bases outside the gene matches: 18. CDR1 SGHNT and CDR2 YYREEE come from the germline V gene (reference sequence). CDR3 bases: TGTGCCAGCAGCTGGGGAAAACCGGGACAGGGGGCCTCCGCCAAGCAGTACTTC. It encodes CASSWGKPGQGASAKQYF.

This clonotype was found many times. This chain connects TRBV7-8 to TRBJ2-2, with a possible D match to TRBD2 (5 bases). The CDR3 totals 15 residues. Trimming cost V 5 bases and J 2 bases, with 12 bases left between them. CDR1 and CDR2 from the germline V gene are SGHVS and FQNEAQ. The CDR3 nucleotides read TGTGCCAGCAGCCCGGGGAGTTACAACACCGGGGAGCTGTTTTTT. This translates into CASSPGSYNTGELFF.

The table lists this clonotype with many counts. In DNA form, the CDR3 reads TGTGCCAGCAGTTTACTGGGACTAGCGGGAGACCCCGGGGAGCTGTTTTTT. Amino acids: CASSLLGLAGDPGELFF. V gene TRBV28 combines with J gene TRBJ2-2; 14 bases map to TRBD2. This CDR3 region has 17 residues. Germline lookup yields CDR1 MDHEN and CDR2 SYDVKM. The V and J ends lost 2 bases and 6 bases, in that order; junction bases with no gene match: 5.

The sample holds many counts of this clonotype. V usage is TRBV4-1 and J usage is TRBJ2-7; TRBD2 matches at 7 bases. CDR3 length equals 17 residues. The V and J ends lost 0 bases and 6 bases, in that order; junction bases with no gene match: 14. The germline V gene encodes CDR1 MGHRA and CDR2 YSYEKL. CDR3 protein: CASSQDWAVVTSSEQYF. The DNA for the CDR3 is TGCGCCAGCAGCCAAGATTGGGCAGTCGTGACTAGCAGCGAGCAGTACTTC.

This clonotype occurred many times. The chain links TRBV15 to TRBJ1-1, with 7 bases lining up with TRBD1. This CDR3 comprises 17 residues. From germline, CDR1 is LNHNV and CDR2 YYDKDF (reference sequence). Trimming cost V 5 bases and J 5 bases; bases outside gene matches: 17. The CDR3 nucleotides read TGTGCCACCAGCCCTCGGACAGGACCACCTTTTATGACTGAAGCTTTCTTT. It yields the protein CATSPRTGPPFMTEAFF.

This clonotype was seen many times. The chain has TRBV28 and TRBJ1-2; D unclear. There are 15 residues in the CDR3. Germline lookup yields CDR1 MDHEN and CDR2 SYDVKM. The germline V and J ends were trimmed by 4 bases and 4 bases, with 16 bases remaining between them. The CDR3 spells CASSSPSGVIYGYTF. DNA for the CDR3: TGTGCCAGCAGTTCACCGTCCGGGGTTATCTATGGCTACACCTTC.

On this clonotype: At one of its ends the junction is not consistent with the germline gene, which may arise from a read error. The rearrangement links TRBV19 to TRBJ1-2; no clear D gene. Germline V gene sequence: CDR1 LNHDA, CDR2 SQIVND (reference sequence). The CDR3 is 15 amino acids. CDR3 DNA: TGTGCCAGTAGTATCCCCGTCCGTACTTCGATTTGGTACATCTTC. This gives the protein CASSIPVRTSIWYIF.

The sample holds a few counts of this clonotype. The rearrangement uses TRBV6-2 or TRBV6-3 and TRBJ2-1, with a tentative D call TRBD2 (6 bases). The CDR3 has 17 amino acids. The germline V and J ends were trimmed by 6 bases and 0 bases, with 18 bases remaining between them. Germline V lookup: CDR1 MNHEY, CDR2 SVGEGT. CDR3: CASRPLRRGSSYNEQFF. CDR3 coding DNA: TGTGCCAGCAGACCTCTGCGCCGGGGGAGCTCCTACAATGAGCAGTTCTTC.

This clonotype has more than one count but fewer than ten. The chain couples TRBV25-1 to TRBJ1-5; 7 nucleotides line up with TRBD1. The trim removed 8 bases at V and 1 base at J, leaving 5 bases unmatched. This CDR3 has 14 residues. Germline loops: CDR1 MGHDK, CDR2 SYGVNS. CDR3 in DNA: TGTGCCAGCCAGGGGGACCTGAGCAATCAGCCCCAGCATTTT. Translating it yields CASQGDLSNQPQHF.